These 20 T cell receptor beta chains were sequenced from one sample in a study of T cell clones after liver transplantation. Here immunoSEQ multiplex PCR was the method, and the copy in TCRdb shows in-frame clones only, minus some. The sample lists more than 65,000 clones, 75% to 90% seen once, with about 0.79% in the top ten. The specimen comprised CD4+ T cells from blood, sampled 12 months after liver transplant. These receptors came from a human patient who received a liver transplant. The graft donor may have contributed some T cells.

The rearrangement joins TRBV25-1 to TRBJ2-2, with D unclear. Germline V lookup: CDR1 MGHDK, CDR2 SYGVNS. V was cut by 6 bases and J by 5 bases, with 13 bases left in between. The CDR3 is 14 residues long. The CDR3 coding sequence is TGTGCCAGCAGCATGGTGTCAGGTACCGGGGAGCTGTTTTTT. Amino acid sequence: CASSMVSGTGELFF. Full variable domain (missing parts from reference TRBV25-1 and TRBJ2-2): EADIYQTPRYLVIGTGKKITLECSQTMGHDKMYWYQQDPGMELHLIHYSYGVNSTEKGDLSSESTVSRIRTEHFPLTLESARPSHTSQYLCASSMVSGTGELFFGEGSRLTVL.

This chain joins TRBV6-1 and TRBJ1-2; weak D call: TRBD1 (5 bases). V lost 7 bases, J lost 4 bases, and 16 bases lay in between. Germline CDR1 reads MNHNS; CDR2 reads SASEGT. The CDR3 is made up of 14 amino acids. CDR3 DNA sequence: TGTGCCAGCAAGCTCTGGGACGGGTCCTATGGCTACACCTTC. This gives the protein CASKLWDGSYGYTF.

As DNA, the CDR3 is TGTGCCAGCTCCACAAAAGCGATCACGTCCTACAATGAGCAGTTCTTC. It is translated as CASSTKAITSYNEQFF. This rearrangement joins TRBV2 to TRBJ2-1; D gene uncertain. The CDR3 covers 16 residues. From germline, CDR1 is SNHLY and CDR2 FYNNEI. The V gene lost 8 bases and the J gene lost 1 base, with 18 bases spanning the gap.

The chain carries TRBV5-1 and TRBJ1-2; weak D call: TRBD1 (6 bases). The CDR3 runs 15 residues. V lost 2 bases, J lost 3 bases, and 14 bases lay in between. In germline, CDR1 is SGHRS, CDR2 YFSETQ. Written as DNA, the CDR3 is TGCGCCAGCAGCTTATTGGGGGGCGCGGACTATGGCTACACCTTC. This sequence encodes CASSLLGGADYGYTF.

CDR3 coding DNA: TGCGCCAGCAGCTTGACAGGGGGCCCTTACTACGAGCAGTACTTC. Protein: CASSLTGGPYYEQYF. The chain is built from TRBV5-1 and TRBJ2-7, with 9 bases fitting TRBD1. The junction had 5 bases not matched to a gene; V was cut back by 1 base and J by 3 bases. Germline values: CDR1 SGHRS, CDR2 YFSETQ. This CDR3 comprises 15 residues. The full variable domain, with the rest looked up from reference TRBV5-1 and TRBJ2-7, is KAGVTQTPRYLIKTRGQQVTLSCSPISGHRSVSWYQQTPGQGLQFLFEYFSETQRNKGNFPGRFSGRQFSNSRSEMNVSTLELGDSALYLCASSLTGGPYYEQYFGPGTRLTVT.

This chain joins TRBV7-3 and TRBJ2-1; 7 nucleotides line up with TRBD1. The CDR3 totals 15 residues. Germline V gives CDR1 SGHTA, CDR2 FQGTGA. V dropped 5 bases and J dropped 6; count of bases not matched to a gene: 10. The CDR3 coding sequence is TGTGCCAGCAGCCCGAGCCGGACAGGTATCAATGAGCAGTTCTTC. Amino acids: CASSPSRTGINEQFF.

The genes are TRBV19 and TRBJ1-1; no clear D. The CDR3 contains 15 residues. Trimming shortened V by 7 bases and J by 2 bases, and 17 bases separated the two germline ends. The germline V gene has CDR1 LNHDA and CDR2 SQIVND (reference sequence). The CDR3 nucleotides are TGTGCCAGTATAAATCCGGGCGGGGTCAACACTGAAGCTTTCTTT. Protein product: CASINPGGVNTEAFF.

With regard to this clone: The same CDR3 is also encoded by other DNA sequences in this sample. CDR3 protein: CASSRDRMNTEAFF. CDR3 in DNA: TGTGCCAGCAGCAGGGACAGGATGAACACTGAAGCTTTCTTT. The chain combines TRBV5-4 with TRBJ1-1; TRBD1 matches 8 bases. The trim removed 4 bases at V and 0 bases at J, leaving 2 bases unmatched. Germline V gene lookup returns CDR1 SGHNT and CDR2 YYREEE (reference sequence). The CDR3 consists of 14 residues.

The genes are TRBV9 and TRBJ1-5, with unresolved D. The germline CDR1 and CDR2 sequences are SGDLS and YYNGEE. This CDR3 is built from 14 residues. V was cut by 6 bases and J by 4 bases, with 14 bases left in between. The CDR3: CASMRPLPNQPQHF. The CDR3 DNA follows: TGTGCCAGCATGCGTCCCCTTCCTAATCAGCCCCAGCATTTT.

The CDR3 sequence: CASSYSQGNQPQHF. The CDR3, as DNA: TGTGCCAGCAGTTACTCCCAGGGCAATCAGCCCCAGCATTTT. The rearrangement joins TRBV6-5 to TRBJ1-5, with unresolved D. This CDR3 contains 14 residues. Germline values: CDR1 MNHEY, CDR2 SVGAGI. The ends were cut back, 0 bases at V and 2 bases at J, with 5 bases in the middle.

This chain uses TRBV13 with TRBJ2-1, with TRBD2 matching 10 bases. Losses at the gene ends were 4 bases for V and 9 bases for J; bases not matched to a gene: 0. The V gene's germline CDR1 is PRHDT and CDR2 FYEKMQ (reference sequence). The CDR3 totals 12 residues. The CDR3: CASSSSGSEQFF. CDR3 DNA: TGTGCCAGCAGCTCTAGCGGGAGTGAGCAGTTCTTC.

The chain couples TRBV7-2 to TRBJ2-1, with TRBD2 identical over 12 bases. The junction had 8 bases not matched to a gene; V was cut back by 5 bases and J by 3 bases. There are 17 residues in the CDR3. Germline lookup yields CDR1 SGHTA and CDR2 FQGNSA. CDR3 in amino acids: CASSLTSGSAYYNEQFF. For the CDR3, the DNA is TGTGCCAGCAGCCTGACTAGCGGGAGTGCATACTACAATGAGCAGTTCTTC.

V and J are TRBV19 and TRBJ2-1; 7 nucleotides align to TRBD2. V was clipped by 0 bases and J by 6 bases; unmatched bases: 8. The CDR3 spans 16 residues. Germline V gives CDR1 LNHDA, CDR2 SQIVND (reference sequence). The CDR3, as DNA: TGTGCCAGTAGTATAGACCTAGGACTAGTCGTCAATGAGCAGTTCTTC. As protein: CASSIDLGLVVNEQFF.

The J gene is TRBJ2-5, the V gene TRBV9, with a possible D match to TRBD2 (6 bases). The V gene lost 4 bases and the J gene lost 2 bases, with 15 bases spanning the gap. Looked up from germline, CDR1 is SGDLS and CDR2 is YYNGEE. CDR3 size: 15 residues. The CDR3 is CASSLRAGRQETQYF. In DNA form, the CDR3 reads TGTGCCAGCAGCCTTAGGGCGGGGAGGCAAGAGACCCAGTACTTC. The full variable domain, completed using reference TRBV9 and TRBJ2-5, is DSGVTQTPKHLITATGQRVTLRCSPRSGDLSVYWYQQSLDQGLQFLIQYYNGEERAKGNILERFSAQQFPDLHSELNLSSLELGDSALYFCASSLRAGRQETQYFGPGTRLLVL.

V is TRBV6-5 and J is TRBJ1-4; 7 bases fit TRBD1. The CDR3 is 14 residues long. Trimming took 5 bases from V and 13 from J; bases not matched to a gene: 13. Germline-derived CDR1 and CDR2 are MNHEY and SVGAGI. The CDR3 spells CASSTGQFAPGLFF. As DNA, the CDR3 is TGTGCCAGCAGTACGGGACAGTTCGCACCGGGACTGTTTTTT.

The V and J genes are TRBV5-1 and TRBJ2-7, with D unresolved. This CDR3 has 14 amino acids. Germline CDR1 and CDR2: SGHRS and YFSETQ. V was clipped by 0 bases and J by 6 bases, with 13 bases between them. This CDR3 is CASSLGNPPSEQYF. As DNA, the CDR3 is TGCGCCAGCAGCTTGGGCAACCCCCCGAGCGAGCAGTACTTC.

CDR3 loop: CASSRDINYGYTF. The CDR3 bases are TGTGCCAGCAGTAGGGACATTAACTATGGCTACACCTTC. The chain has TRBV2 and TRBJ1-2; a possible D gene is TRBD1 (6 bases). With 5 bases removed from V and 1 base from J, the gap between germline ends came to 8 bases. The germline V gene encodes CDR1 SNHLY and CDR2 FYNNEI. The CDR3 contains 13 residues.

The chain carries TRBV5-1 and TRBJ2-7; D unresolved. This CDR3 spans 15 amino acids. V was clipped by 4 bases and J by 6 bases, with 20 bases between them. Germline loops: CDR1 SGHRS, CDR2 YFSETQ. The CDR3 region has the DNA TGCGCCAGCAGCCCAACCGGAACCTACGTTGGCGAGCAGTACTTC. This codes for CASSPTGTYVGEQYF.

The chain is built from TRBV18 and TRBJ2-5; TRBD2 aligns across 11 bases. V lost 6 bases to trimming and J lost 0 bases; unmatched junction nucleotides: 3. CDR1 KGHSH and CDR2 LQKENI come from the germline V gene. The CDR3 is made up of 15 amino acids. CDR3 sequence (DNA): TGTGCCAGCTCTGTGACTAGCGGGAACCAAGAGACCCAGTACTTC. Protein product: CASSVTSGNQETQYF.

This chain joins TRBV19 and TRBJ1-5; no clear D. V lost 4 bases and J lost 0, with 4 bases in between. The CDR3 contains 13 residues. Per germline, CDR1 LNHDA and CDR2 SQIVND (reference sequence). For the CDR3, the DNA is TGTGCCAGTAGTAGGGATAGCAATCAGCCCCAGCATTTT. Its protein product is CASSRDSNQPQHF.